The clone carrying this T cell receptor (beta chain) was counted once. The CDR3 sequence is 14 residues long. Germline lookup yields CDR1 KGHSH and CDR2 LQKENI. After removal of 3 bases from V and 6 bases from J, the junction contained 5 bases not matched to a gene. In the authors' workflow: Amplifying reference gene primers gave estimates of nucleated cell counts. Assay: immunoSEQ multiplex PCR; the TCRdb copy retains only in-frame clones and omits some. D and trimming were read from the DNA, whereas the V and J calls and clone size are those reported in that table. The data show about 240,000 clones, with 75% to 85% seen just once and roughly 8% held by the top ten. These data are taken from a study of blood T cell repertoires in COVID-19.

The V gene is TRBV18, the J gene TRBJ1-2, with TRBD1 matching over 9 bases. This sequence was found in a woman older than 75 with COVID-19, enrolled during active disease. Sequencing input: peripheral blood. CDR3 protein: CASSPDRGVNGYTF. As DNA, the CDR3 is TGTGCCAGCTCACCCGACAGGGGGGTAAATGGCTACACCTTC.